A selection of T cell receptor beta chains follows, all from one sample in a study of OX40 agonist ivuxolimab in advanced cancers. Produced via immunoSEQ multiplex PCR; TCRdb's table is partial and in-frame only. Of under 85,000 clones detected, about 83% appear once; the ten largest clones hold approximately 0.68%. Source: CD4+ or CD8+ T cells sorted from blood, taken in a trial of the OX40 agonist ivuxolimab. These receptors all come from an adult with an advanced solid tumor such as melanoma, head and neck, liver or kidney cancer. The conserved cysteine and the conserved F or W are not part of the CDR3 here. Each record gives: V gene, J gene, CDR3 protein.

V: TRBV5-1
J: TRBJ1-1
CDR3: ASSPQGSPNTEAF

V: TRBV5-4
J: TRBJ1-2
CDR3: ASSLETAYGYT

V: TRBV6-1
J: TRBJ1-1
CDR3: ASRYDRSTEAF

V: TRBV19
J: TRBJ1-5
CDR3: ASNPPRAGGFYQPQH

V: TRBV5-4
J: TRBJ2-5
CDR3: ASSLEFQLQETQY

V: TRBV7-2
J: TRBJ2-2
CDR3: ASRETSGGFEELF

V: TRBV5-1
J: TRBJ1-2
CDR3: ASSESGLRTYGYT

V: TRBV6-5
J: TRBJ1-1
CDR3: ASSGTTNTEAF

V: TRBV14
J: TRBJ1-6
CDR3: ASSQDAGLPYSPLH

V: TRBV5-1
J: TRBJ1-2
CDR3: ASNWDSDYGYT

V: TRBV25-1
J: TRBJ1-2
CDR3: ASGGIDRGGGYT

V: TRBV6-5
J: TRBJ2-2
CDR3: ASSGLAGRAGELF

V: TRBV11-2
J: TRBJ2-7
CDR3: ASSLSSPASYEQY

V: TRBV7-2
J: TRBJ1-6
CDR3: ASSLNLLNSPLH

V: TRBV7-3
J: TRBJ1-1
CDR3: ASSLIVSTEAF

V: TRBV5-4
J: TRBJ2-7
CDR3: ASSPWGRWDEQY

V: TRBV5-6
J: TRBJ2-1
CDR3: ASSLFSGGWYNEQF

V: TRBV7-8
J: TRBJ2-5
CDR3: ASSLDGEETQY

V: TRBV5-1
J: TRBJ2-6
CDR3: ASSRGPAAGANVLT

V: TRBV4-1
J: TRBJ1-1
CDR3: ASSQGWTGGMTEAF

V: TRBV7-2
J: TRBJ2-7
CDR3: ASSLVGSGRGYEQY

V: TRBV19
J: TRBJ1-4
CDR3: ASSRVGDTFNEKLF

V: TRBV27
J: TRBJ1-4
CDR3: ASSWAGGSSATNEKLF

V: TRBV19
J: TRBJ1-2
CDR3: ASSIDRDSYGYT

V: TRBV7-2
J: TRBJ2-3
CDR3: ASSVEGLGTSPADTQY

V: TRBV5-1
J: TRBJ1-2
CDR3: ASSLHADSNYGYT

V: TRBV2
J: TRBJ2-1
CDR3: ASNRDSYNEQF

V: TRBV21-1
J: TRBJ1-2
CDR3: ASSPPWFRWGQGNYGYT

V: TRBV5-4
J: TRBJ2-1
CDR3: ASSGLRDRGYNEQF

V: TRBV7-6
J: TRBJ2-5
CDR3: ASSLFSGQETQY

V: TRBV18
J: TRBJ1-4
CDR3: ASSDSQLEKLF

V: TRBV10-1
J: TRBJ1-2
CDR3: ASSERGTGPTNYGYT

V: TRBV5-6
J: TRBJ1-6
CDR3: ASSPNGGYNSPLH

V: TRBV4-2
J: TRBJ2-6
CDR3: ASSQPPGRSSGANVLT

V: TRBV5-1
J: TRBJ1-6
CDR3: ASSLGSDATSPLH

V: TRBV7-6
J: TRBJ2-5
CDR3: ASSPNSGGETQY

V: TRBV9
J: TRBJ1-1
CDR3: ASSEGTEAF

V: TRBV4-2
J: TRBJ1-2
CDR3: ASSPSKGSSYGYT

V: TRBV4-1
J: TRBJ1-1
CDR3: ASSKTNLPGQSTNTEAF

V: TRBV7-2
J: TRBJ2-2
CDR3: ASSFVAHSGWDNTGELF

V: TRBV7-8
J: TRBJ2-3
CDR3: ASSLGGLAGLYTQY

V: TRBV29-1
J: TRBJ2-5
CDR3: SVEEDPGDRETQY

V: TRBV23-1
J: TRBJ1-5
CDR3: ASSQPGTANQPQH

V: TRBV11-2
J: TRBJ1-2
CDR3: ASSLQPGDRALRGYT

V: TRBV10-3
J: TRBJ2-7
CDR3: AISVGGADEQY

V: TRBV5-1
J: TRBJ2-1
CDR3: ASSLSGNEQF

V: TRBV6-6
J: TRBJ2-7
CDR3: ASSYPTPTNEQY

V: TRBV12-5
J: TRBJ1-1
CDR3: ASGRSVSEAF

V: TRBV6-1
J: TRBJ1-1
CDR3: ASSEVGFAEAF

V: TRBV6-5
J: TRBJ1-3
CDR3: ASTSTLSGNTIY

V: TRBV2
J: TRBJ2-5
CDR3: ASSIQVQETQY

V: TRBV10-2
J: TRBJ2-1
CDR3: ASSERLRNEQF

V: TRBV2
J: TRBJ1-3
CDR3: ASMRDGGNTIY

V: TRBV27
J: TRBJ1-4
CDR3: ASSHGQGNEKLF

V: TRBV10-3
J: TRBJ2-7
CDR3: ATQLAGGQEQY

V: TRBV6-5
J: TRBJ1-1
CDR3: ASSYWDGRGAF

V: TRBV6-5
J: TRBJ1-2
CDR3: ASSYSNRAYGGYT

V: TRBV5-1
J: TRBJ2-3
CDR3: ASSLALHTDTQY